This T cell receptor (beta chain) is from a study of blood T cell repertoires in COVID-19 (dated by TCRdb to 2019 to 2021). Broadly, across the study: Samples covering the acute and convalescent phases of COVID-19 were provided by collaborators in the United States, Italy and Spain. Where HLA class I and class II types were available, the types were taken from metadata supplied by the sample provider, not from assay-based typing. The material from the prospective study consisted of cDNA or gDNA derived from T cells, B-cell-depleted T cells, or PBMCs. The samples were drawn from two sources: the first 160 participants of the ongoing ImmuneRACE study, and some 1,300 subjects contributed by 6 global collaborators. Deeply sampled blood TCRbeta repertoires from subjects exposed to, actively infected with, or recovered from COVID-19 were included in the dataset. The sample metadata nearly always contained a de-identified subject ID, COVID-19 status, age in years and sex. The repertoires were released in a freely available public database intended as a resource for research on the immune response to SARS-CoV-2.

The CDR3 has 13 amino acids, counting the end cysteine and phenylalanine. Only the CDR3 part of the read is kept: 39 bases, read in frame from the first base. Relative to germline, V is 5 bases shorter and J is 2 bases shorter, with 9 bases between their ends. The germline V gene provides CDR1 MNHEY and CDR2 SVGAGI. The collaborating institutions used their own protocols to collect whole blood in K2EDTA tubes. For TCRbeta analysis, collaborators shipped samples as frozen whole blood, isolated PBMCs, or DNA extracted from either of those sample types. The immunoSEQ Assay, a bias-controlled multiplex PCR, was used to amplify TCRbeta CDR3 regions from genomic DNA. Per the authors' processing: The number of nucleated cells in each sample was estimated from the amplification of reference gene primers within the assay. To quantify the absolute abundance of each unique TCRbeta CDR3 rearrangement, sequence reads were collapsed and filtered. For each sample, productive Simpson clonality was calculated as the square root of Simpson's diversity index over productive rearrangements. TCRdb holds this immuneACCESS table with in-frame rearrangements only. Some clones are missing; in checked studies, unresolved V genes explain under half, and the rest has no known cause. The V and J calls and clone size are taken from that table; D and trimming were inferred from the DNA. For this sample the table gives about 250,000 clones, of which around 81% were detected only once. Approximately 4.8% of the sample belongs to the ten largest clones.

Summary of the overall study and its limitations: The quantity of clinical and demographic metadata differed by source and by participant and was supplied without curation.

Concerning this clone: It has no known antigen specificity. Per-base quality was not reported, and no clone a single base away is much larger than it.

The V gene is TRBV6-5 and the J gene is TRBJ2-5, with the D gene not clear enough to name. The origin of this receptor is a man aged 50 to 59 with active or convalescent COVID-19. The sample taken for sequencing was peripheral blood. For the CDR3, the sequence is CASSRKLQETQYF. The bases read TGTGCCAGCAGTCGAAAGCTTCAAGAGACCCAGTACTTC.